Shown below are 5 T cell receptor beta chains from a single sample sequenced in a study of neurological immune-mediated disorders. TCRdb re-called the 5' RACE reads through MiXCR, storing one row per CDR3 protein. The table shows 20,000 to 30,000 distinct CDR3 sequences, with roughly 13% occurring only once. Sequencing was carried out using PBMCs. These receptors originate from a woman between 40 and 55 years old with HTLV-1-associated myelopathy (HAM/TSP).

This clonotype has at least ten counts. Its ends do not fully match the called genes, so a read error is possible. The rearrangement uses TRBV11-2 and TRBJ2-5, with D possibly TRBD1 on 6 matching bases. CDR1 is SGHAT and CDR2 is FQNNGV in the germline V gene. This CDR3 has 15 amino acids. CDR3 DNA: TGTGCCAGCAGCTTGGGAAGCAGGGGAACCGAGACCCATTACTTC. It specifies CASSLGSRGTETHYF.

This clonotype was recorded many times. The rearrangement uses TRBV5-1 and TRBJ2-1; TRBD1 is a possible D gene (6 bases). The CDR3 is 15 amino acids. The germline V and J ends were trimmed by 4 bases and 9 bases, with 20 bases remaining between them. Looked up from germline, CDR1 is SGHRS and CDR2 is YFSETQ. This chain's CDR3 is CASSPRGAIWSEQFF. The DNA of the CDR3 is TGCGCCAGCAGCCCCAGGGGCGCGATTTGGTCTGAGCAGTTCTTC.

This chain joins TRBV27 and TRBJ1-1, with TRBD1 identical over 9 bases. Germline loops: CDR1 MNHEY, CDR2 SMNVEV (reference sequence). There are 14 residues in the CDR3. J was trimmed by 6 bases and V by 5 bases; bases with no gene match: 7. The CDR3 nucleotides are TGTGCCAGCAGTGCTACAGGGGGCAGCGCTGAAGCTTTCTTT. This sequence encodes CASSATGGSAEAFF.

On this clonotype: The CDR3 does not close with the conserved phenylalanine or tryptophan, likely indicating a read error. The chain joins TRBV3-1 to TRBJ1-1; no definite D call. This CDR3 region has 16 residues. V was shortened by 0 bases and J by 0 bases, with 11 bases between the two germline ends. CDR1 and CDR2 from the germline V gene are LGHDT and YNNKEL (reference sequence). The CDR3 here is CASSQEGIQVNTEAFL. DNA for the CDR3: TGTGCCAGCAGCCAAGAAGGGATCCAGGTGAACACTGAAGCTTTCTTA.

This clonotype was recorded a few times. The V and J genes are TRBV4-1 and TRBJ2-1; 12 nucleotides match TRBD2. The CDR3 totals 18 residues. V lost 1 base to trimming and J lost 5 bases; unmatched junction nucleotides: 9. CDR1 MGHRA and CDR2 YSYEKL come from the germline V gene. In nucleotides, the CDR3 is TGCGCCAGCAGCCAAGCCCTCCTAGCGGGGGGGCCACACAATGAGCAGTTCTTC. Translated, it gives CASSQALLAGGPHNEQFF.